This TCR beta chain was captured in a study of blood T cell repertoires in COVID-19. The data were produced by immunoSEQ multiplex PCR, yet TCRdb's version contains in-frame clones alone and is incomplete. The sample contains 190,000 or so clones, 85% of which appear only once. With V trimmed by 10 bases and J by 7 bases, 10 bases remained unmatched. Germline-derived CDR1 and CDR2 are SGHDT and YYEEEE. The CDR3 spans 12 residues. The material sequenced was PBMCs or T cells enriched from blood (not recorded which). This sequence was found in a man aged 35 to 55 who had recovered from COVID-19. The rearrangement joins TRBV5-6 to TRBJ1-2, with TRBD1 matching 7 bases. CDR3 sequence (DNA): TGTGCCGCACAACAGGGGAATGGTGGCTACACCTTC. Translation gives CAAQQGNGGYTF.